These 3 T cell receptor beta chains originate from one sample sequenced in a study of T cell responses to AZD1222 COVID-19 vaccine. TCRdb's table, derived via immunoSEQ multiplex PCR, lists solely in-frame clones and lacks some. Of under 130,000 clones in the sample, around 94% were seen once. The starting material was peripheral blood, obtained on day 0 of AZD1222 vaccination. The receptors derive from an adult in good health.

The chain employs TRBV14 and TRBJ2-1, with a possible D match to TRBD1 (6 bases). V lost 6 bases, J lost 7 bases, and 16 bases lay in between. Germline V CDR1 and CDR2: SGHDN, FVKESK. The CDR3 contains 14 residues. The CDR3 region is CASRDGQLLNEQFF. The CDR3 nucleotides are TGTGCCAGCAGGGACGGACAGCTCTTAAATGAGCAGTTCTTC.

The V call is TRBV27, the J call TRBJ1-2; no clear D gene. The V gene's germline CDR1 is MNHEY and CDR2 SMNVEV (reference sequence). This CDR3 spans 12 amino acids. V was trimmed by 2 bases and J by 7 bases, leaving 8 bases between them. The CDR3 bases are TGTGCCAGCAGTTTAGTGGGAGGTGGCTACACCTTC. This gives the protein CASSLVGGGYTF.

This rearrangement joins TRBV7-2 to TRBJ1-2; D might be TRBD1 (5 bases). V was clipped by 4 bases and J by 7 bases, with 13 bases between them. Germline V gives CDR1 SGHTA, CDR2 FQGNSA. The CDR3 consists of 13 residues. In nucleotides, the CDR3 is TGTGCCAGCAGCTCCCGTGGGGGTGTTGGCTACACCTTC. As protein: CASSSRGGVGYTF. Based on the CDR3 plus reference TRBV7-2 and TRBJ1-2, the full variable domain is GAGVSQSPSNKVTEKGKDVELRCDPISGHTALYWYRQSLGQGLEFLIYFQGNSAPDKSGLPSDRFSAERTGGSVSTLTIQRTQQEDSAVYLCASSSRGGVGYTFGSGTRLTVV.